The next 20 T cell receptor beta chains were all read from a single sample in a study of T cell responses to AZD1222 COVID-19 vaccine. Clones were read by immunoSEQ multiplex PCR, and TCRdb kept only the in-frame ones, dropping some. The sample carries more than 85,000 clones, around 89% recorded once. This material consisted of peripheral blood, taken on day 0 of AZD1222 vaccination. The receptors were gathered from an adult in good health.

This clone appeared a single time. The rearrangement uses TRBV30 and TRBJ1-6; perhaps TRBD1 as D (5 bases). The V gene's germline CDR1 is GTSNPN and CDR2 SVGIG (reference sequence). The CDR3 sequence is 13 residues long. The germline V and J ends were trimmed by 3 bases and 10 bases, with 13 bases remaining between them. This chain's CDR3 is CAWSPSGLSPLHF. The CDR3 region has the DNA TGTGCCTGGAGCCCTTCAGGGTTATCACCCCTCCACTTT.

The CDR3 loop reads CASSLVRQKGETQYF. Here the CDR3 DNA reads TGTGCCAGCAGCTTAGTTAGGCAAAAAGGGGAGACCCAGTACTTC. The chain employs TRBV7-4 and TRBJ2-5; no definite D call. The CDR3 totals 15 residues. Germline V gene sequence: CDR1 SGHVT, CDR2 SQSDAQ. The V end was cut by 1 base, the J end by 5 bases, with 14 bases between.

CDR3 sequence reads: CASSWSGFYEQYF. The CDR3 nucleotides are TGTGCCAGCAGTTGGTCAGGGTTTTACGAGCAGTACTTC. The V gene is TRBV6-2 or TRBV6-3, the J gene TRBJ2-7; maybe TRBD1 (5 bases). This CDR3 spans 13 amino acids. Germline V gene sequence: CDR1 MNHEY, CDR2 SVGEGT. V dropped 4 bases and J dropped 4 bases, with 11 bases sitting between them.

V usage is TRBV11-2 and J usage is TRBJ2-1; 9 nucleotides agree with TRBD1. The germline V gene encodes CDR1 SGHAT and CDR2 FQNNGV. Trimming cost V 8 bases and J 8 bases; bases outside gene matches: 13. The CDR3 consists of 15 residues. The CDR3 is CASSPGTGMPHEQFF. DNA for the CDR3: TGTGCCAGCTCCCCCGGGACAGGGATGCCCCATGAGCAGTTCTTC.

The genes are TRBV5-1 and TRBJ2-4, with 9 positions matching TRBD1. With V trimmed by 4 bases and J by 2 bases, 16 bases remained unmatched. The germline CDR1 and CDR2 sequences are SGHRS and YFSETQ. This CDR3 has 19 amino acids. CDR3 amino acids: CASSLTAGTGLLTKNIQYF. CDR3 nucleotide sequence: TGCGCCAGCAGCCTCACGGCCGGGACAGGGCTTCTAACCAAAAACATTCAGTACTTC.

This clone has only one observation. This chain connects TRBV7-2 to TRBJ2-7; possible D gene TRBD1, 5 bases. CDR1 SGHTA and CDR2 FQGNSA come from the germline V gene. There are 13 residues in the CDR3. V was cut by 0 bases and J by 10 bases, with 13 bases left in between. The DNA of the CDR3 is TGTGCCAGCAGCTTAGCTTCGGACATCGGACAGTACTTC. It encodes CASSLASDIGQYF.

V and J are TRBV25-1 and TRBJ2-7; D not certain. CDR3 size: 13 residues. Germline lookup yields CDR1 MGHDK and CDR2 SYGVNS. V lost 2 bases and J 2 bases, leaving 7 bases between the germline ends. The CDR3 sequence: CASSELGTYEQYF. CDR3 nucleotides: TGTGCCAGCAGTGAACTAGGTACCTACGAGCAGTACTTC.

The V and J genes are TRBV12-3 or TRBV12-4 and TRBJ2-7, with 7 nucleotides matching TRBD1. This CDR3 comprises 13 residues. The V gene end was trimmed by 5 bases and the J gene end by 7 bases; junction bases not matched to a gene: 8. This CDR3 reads CASSPEGAREQYF. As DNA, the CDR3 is TGTGCCAGCAGTCCCGAGGGGGCGAGGGAGCAGTACTTC.

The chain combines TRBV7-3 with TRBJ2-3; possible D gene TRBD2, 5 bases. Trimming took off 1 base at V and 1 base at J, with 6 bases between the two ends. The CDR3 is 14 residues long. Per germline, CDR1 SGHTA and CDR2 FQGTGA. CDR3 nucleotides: TGTGCCAGCAGCTTAATGCGGGGCACAGATACGCAGTATTTT. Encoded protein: CASSLMRGTDTQYF.

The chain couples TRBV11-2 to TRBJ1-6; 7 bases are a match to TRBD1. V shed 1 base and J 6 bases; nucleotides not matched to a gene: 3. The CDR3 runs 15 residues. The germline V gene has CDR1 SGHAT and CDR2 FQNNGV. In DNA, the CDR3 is TGTGCCAGCAGCTTAGTAGGGGGCCCTAATTCACCCCTCCACTTT. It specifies CASSLVGGPNSPLHF.

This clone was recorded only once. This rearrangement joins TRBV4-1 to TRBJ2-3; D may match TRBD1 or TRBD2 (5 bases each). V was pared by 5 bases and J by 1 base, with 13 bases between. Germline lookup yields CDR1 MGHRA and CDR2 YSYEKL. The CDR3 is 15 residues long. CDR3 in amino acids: CASSSPTGRTDTQYF. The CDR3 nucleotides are TGCGCCAGCAGCTCCCCAACGGGGCGCACAGATACGCAGTATTTT.

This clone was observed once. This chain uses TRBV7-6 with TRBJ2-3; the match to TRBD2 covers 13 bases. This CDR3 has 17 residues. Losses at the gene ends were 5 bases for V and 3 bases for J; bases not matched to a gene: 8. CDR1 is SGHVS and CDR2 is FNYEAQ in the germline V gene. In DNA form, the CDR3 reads TGTGCCAGCAGCCCATGGACTAGCGGGAGAGGGACAGATACGCAGTATTTT. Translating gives CASSPWTSGRGTDTQYF.

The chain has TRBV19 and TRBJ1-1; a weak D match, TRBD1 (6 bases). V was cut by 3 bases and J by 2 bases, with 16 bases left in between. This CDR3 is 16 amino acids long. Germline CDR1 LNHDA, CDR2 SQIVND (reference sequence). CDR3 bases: TGTGCCAGTAGTATCCGCTCACAGGGAACAAACACTGAAGCTTTCTTT. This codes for CASSIRSQGTNTEAFF.

CDR3 sequence reads: CATSAGSYEQYF. The CDR3, as DNA: TGTGCCACCAGTGCCGGTTCCTACGAGCAGTACTTC. The genes are TRBV24-1 and TRBJ2-7; D is unresolved. V lost 5 bases to trimming and J lost 1 base, with 5 bases between them. The germline V gene encodes CDR1 KGHDR and CDR2 SFDVKD. This CDR3 region has 12 residues.

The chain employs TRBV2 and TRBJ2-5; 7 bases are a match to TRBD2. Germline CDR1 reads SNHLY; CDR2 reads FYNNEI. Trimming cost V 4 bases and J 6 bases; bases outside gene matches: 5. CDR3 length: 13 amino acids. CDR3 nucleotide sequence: TGTGCCAGCAGTGGCGGGGGATTGAAGACCCAGTACTTC. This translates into CASSGGGLKTQYF.

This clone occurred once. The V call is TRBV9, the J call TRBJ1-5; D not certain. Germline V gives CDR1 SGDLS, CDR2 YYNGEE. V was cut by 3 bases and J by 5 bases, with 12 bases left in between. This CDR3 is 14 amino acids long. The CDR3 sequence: CASSASWGYQPQHF. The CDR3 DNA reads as TGTGCCAGCAGCGCAAGCTGGGGATATCAGCCCCAGCATTTT.

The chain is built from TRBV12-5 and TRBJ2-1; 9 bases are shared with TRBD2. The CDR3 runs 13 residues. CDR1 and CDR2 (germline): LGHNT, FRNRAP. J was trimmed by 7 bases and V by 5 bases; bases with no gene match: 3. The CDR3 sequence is CASGLSGSNEQFF. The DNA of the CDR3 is TGTGCTAGTGGTCTTAGCGGGAGTAATGAGCAGTTCTTC.

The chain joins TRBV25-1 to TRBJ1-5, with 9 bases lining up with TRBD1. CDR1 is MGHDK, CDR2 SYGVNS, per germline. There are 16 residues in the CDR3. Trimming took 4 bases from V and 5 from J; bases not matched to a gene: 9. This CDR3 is CASSGQGGQGYQPQHF. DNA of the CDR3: TGTGCCAGCAGTGGACAAGGGGGACAGGGATATCAGCCCCAGCATTTT.

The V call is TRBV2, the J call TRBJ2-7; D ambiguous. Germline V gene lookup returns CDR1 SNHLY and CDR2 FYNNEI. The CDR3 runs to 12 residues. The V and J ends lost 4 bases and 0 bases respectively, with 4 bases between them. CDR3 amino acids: CASSASSYEQYF. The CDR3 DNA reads TGTGCCAGCAGTGCTAGCTCCTACGAGCAGTACTTC.

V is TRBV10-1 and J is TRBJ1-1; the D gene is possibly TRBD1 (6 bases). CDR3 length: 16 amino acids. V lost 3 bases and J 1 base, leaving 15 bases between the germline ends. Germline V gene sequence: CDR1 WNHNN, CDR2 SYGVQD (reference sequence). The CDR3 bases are TGCGCCAGCAGTGACAGCGCTGGGACAACGAACACTGAAGCTTTCTTT. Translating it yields CASSDSAGTTNTEAFF.